The 30 T cell receptor beta chains below all came from one sample that was sequenced in a study of blood T cell repertoires in COVID-19. Generated by immunoSEQ multiplex PCR, the TCRdb table keeps only in-frame clones and is missing some. The sample contains some 150,000 clones, around 80% of which appear only once. The sample comprised peripheral blood. Receptors originate from a human donor in a cohort sampled during active COVID-19.

The V gene is TRBV5-6, the J gene TRBJ2-7; D unclear. V gave up 0 bases and J gave up 3 bases, with 13 bases separating them. Per the germline V gene, CDR1 is SGHDT and CDR2 is YYEEEE. This CDR3 comprises 15 residues. The CDR3 reads CASSLVRVLIYEQYF. For the CDR3, the DNA is TGTGCCAGCAGCTTGGTTCGGGTACTCATCTACGAGCAGTACTTC.

The sample holds one count of this clone. The V call is TRBV30, the J call TRBJ1-3; the D is unclear. From germline, CDR1 is GTSNPN and CDR2 SVGIG (reference sequence). This CDR3 comprises 15 residues. Trimming cost V 1 base and J 1 base, with 11 bases left between them. The CDR3 bases are TGTGCCTGGAGTGGGAGGACTGCTTCTGGAAACACCATATATTTT. Encoded protein: CAWSGRTASGNTIYF.

The gene calls are TRBV3-1 (or the pseudogene TRBV3-2) and TRBJ1-2, with unresolved D. Per germline, CDR1 LGHDT and CDR2 YNNKEL (reference sequence). The CDR3 spans 13 residues. Trimming cost V 1 base and J 1 base, with 4 bases left between them. CDR3 amino acids: CASSQAHNYGYTF. The CDR3 DNA sequence: TGTGCCAGCAGCCAAGCACATAACTATGGCTACACCTTC.

The chain employs TRBV9 and TRBJ2-3, with 9 bases aligning to TRBD2. Trimming removed 0 bases from V and 4 bases from J; junction bases left unmatched: 9. Germline V CDR1 and CDR2: SGDLS, YYNGEE. The CDR3 totals 17 residues. CDR3 bases: TGTGCCAGCAGCGTAGCTACTAGCGGGCGTGCGGCAGATACGCAGTATTTT. Protein product: CASSVATSGRAADTQYF.

The rearrangement uses TRBV5-4 and TRBJ1-2; 7 nucleotides align to TRBD1. Looked up from germline, CDR1 is SGHNT and CDR2 is YYREEE (reference sequence). The length of the CDR3 is 13 residues. The junction had 6 bases not matched to a gene; V was cut back by 10 bases and J by 0 bases. The CDR3 protein is CASRQGANYGYTF. In DNA form, the CDR3 reads TGTGCCTCTCGACAGGGAGCTAACTATGGCTACACCTTC.

The chain is built from TRBV19 and TRBJ2-1; TRBD2 agrees at 11 bases. The V segment lost 5 bases and the J segment 0 bases; nucleotides outside the gene matches: 9. The CDR3 loop spans 18 amino acids. CDR1 and CDR2 (germline): LNHDA, SQIVND (reference sequence). The CDR3 DNA follows: TGTGCCAGTAGTCCTCGGACTAGCGGGCTGAGCTCCTACAATGAGCAGTTCTTC. Its translation is CASSPRTSGLSSYNEQFF. The full variable domain, with the rest looked up from reference TRBV19 and TRBJ2-1, is DGGITQSPKYLFRKEGQNVTLSCEQNLNHDAMYWYRQDPGQGLRLIYYSQIVNDFQKGDIAEGYSVSREKKESFPLTVTSAQKNPTAFYLCASSPRTSGLSSYNEQFFGPGTRLTVL.

The chain employs TRBV7-9 and TRBJ1-1, with 10 positions matching TRBD1. Losses at the gene ends were 5 bases for V and 1 base for J; bases not matched to a gene: 10. This CDR3 is 17 amino acids long. In germline, CDR1 is SEHNR, CDR2 FQNEAQ (reference sequence). In DNA form, the CDR3 reads TGTGCCAGCAGCCCGGGACAGGGGATAGATAGGAACACTGAAGCTTTCTTT. Translating it yields CASSPGQGIDRNTEAFF.

The gene calls are TRBV5-1 and TRBJ2-7; 8 nucleotides match TRBD2. In germline, CDR1 is SGHRS, CDR2 YFSETQ. V gave up 4 bases and J gave up 3 bases; unmatched junction bases: 6. CDR3 size: 14 residues. CDR3 amino acids: CASSPGGDLYEQYF. The CDR3 nucleotides are TGCGCCAGCAGCCCCGGGGGGGACCTCTACGAGCAGTACTTC.

V usage is TRBV20-1 and J usage is TRBJ1-4; 9 bases are shared with TRBD1. Unmatched junction bases numbered 7, after V lost 3 bases and J lost 8 bases. Per germline, CDR1 DFQATT and CDR2 SNEGSKA (reference sequence). There are 14 residues in the CDR3. The CDR3, as DNA: TGCAGTGCTAGTTCCTTGGGACAGGGAGAAAAACTGTTTTTT. It encodes CSASSLGQGEKLFF.

The V gene is TRBV5-1, the J gene TRBJ2-2; D gene uncertain. Germline loops: CDR1 SGHRS, CDR2 YFSETQ. There are 13 residues in the CDR3. V gave up 0 bases and J gave up 4 bases, with 4 bases separating them. This chain's CDR3 is CASSLEATGELFF. CDR3 nucleotides: TGCGCCAGCAGCTTGGAAGCCACCGGGGAGCTGTTTTTT.

The V gene is TRBV4-1, the J gene TRBJ1-2; TRBD1 is a possible D gene (5 bases). CDR3 size: 15 residues. Germline assignment: CDR1 MGHRA and CDR2 YSYEKL. The germline V and J ends were trimmed by 1 base and 7 bases, with 16 bases remaining between them. The CDR3 loop reads CASSQGAGQASGYTF. The CDR3 DNA reads as TGCGCCAGCAGCCAAGGGGCAGGGCAAGCGAGTGGCTACACCTTC.

The genes are TRBV5-1 and TRBJ2-3; 8 bases are a match to TRBD2. Germline V CDR1 and CDR2: SGHRS, YFSETQ. The CDR3 length is 15 residues. J was trimmed by 0 bases and V by 0 bases; bases with no gene match: 0. The CDR3 DNA reads TGCGCCAGCAGCTTGGGCGGGGGGAGCACAGATACGCAGTATTTT. This gives the protein CASSLGGGSTDTQYF.

The chain recombines TRBV27 with TRBJ2-7, with D possibly being TRBD1 (6 bases). Germline CDR1 and CDR2: MNHEY and SMNVEV (reference sequence). This CDR3 comprises 15 residues. The V gene lost 2 bases and the J gene lost 0 bases, with 11 bases spanning the gap. The CDR3 DNA reads TGTGCCAGCAGTTTACAGGGGCACAGCTCCTACGAGCAGTACTTC. Translation: CASSLQGHSSYEQYF.

As to this clone: This sample also contains other DNA sequences that code for the same CDR3. The chain recombines TRBV3-1 (or the pseudogene TRBV3-2) with TRBJ1-1; 10 bases match TRBD1. V shed 4 bases and J 4 bases; nucleotides not matched to a gene: 3. CDR3 size: 14 residues. Germline-derived CDR1 and CDR2 are LGHDT and YNNKEL (reference sequence). Written as DNA, the CDR3 is TGTGCCAGCAGCCCGGGACAGGGGAGCACTGAAGCTTTCTTT. Translation: CASSPGQGSTEAFF.

In regard to this clone: The sample holds other DNA sequences that translate to the same CDR3. This chain uses TRBV6-1 with TRBJ2-2, with a possible D match to TRBD2 (5 bases). V lost 2 bases, J lost 4 bases, and 5 bases lay in between. Germline CDR1 and CDR2: MNHNS and SASEGT. The CDR3 has 13 residues. In DNA, the CDR3 is TGTGCCAGCAGTGAACTAGCCACCGGGGAGCTGTTTTTT. This codes for CASSELATGELFF.

In this sample, this clone turned up a few times. The gene calls are TRBV11-2 and TRBJ1-3; D is ambiguous. The CDR3 contains 13 residues. In germline, CDR1 is SGHAT, CDR2 FQNNGV. Trimming stripped 0 bases from V and 3 bases from J, with 3 bases between. The CDR3 region is CASSLEYGNTIYF. The CDR3 DNA sequence: TGTGCCAGCAGCTTAGAGTATGGAAACACCATATATTTT.

The chain has TRBV14 and TRBJ1-3, with D unresolved. V lost 4 bases and J lost 0, with 16 bases in between. CDR1 and CDR2 from the germline V gene are SGHDN and FVKESK. This CDR3 region has 17 residues. CDR3 bases: TGTGCCAGCAGCCCCGGCGGCCGACGGGGCTCTGGAAACACCATATATTTT. It yields the protein CASSPGGRRGSGNTIYF.

CDR3 loop: CASSVEPGFTEAFF. CDR3 coding DNA: TGTGCCAGCAGTGTGGAGCCGGGGTTCACTGAAGCTTTCTTT. The chain carries TRBV2 and TRBJ1-1, with D unresolved. This CDR3 is built from 14 residues. Trimming cost V 4 bases and J 4 bases, with 13 bases left between them. Looked up from germline, CDR1 is SNHLY and CDR2 is FYNNEI.

The rearrangement joins TRBV10-1 to TRBJ2-7; no clear D. This CDR3 is built from 13 residues. V dropped 4 bases and J dropped 5 bases, with 12 bases sitting between them. Looked up from germline, CDR1 is WNHNN and CDR2 is SYGVQD (reference sequence). The CDR3 protein is CASSGWKSDEQYF. The CDR3 region has the DNA TGCGCCAGCAGTGGGTGGAAAAGCGACGAGCAGTACTTC.

V is TRBV19 and J is TRBJ2-1; 7 bases line up with TRBD2. The V gene's germline CDR1 is LNHDA and CDR2 SQIVND (reference sequence). There are 12 residues in the CDR3. V shed 6 bases and J 12 bases; nucleotides not matched to a gene: 8. DNA for the CDR3: TGTGCCAGTAGCCGGGAGGACCGCGGGCAGTTCTTC. Translation gives CASSREDRGQFF.

The gene calls are TRBV7-2 and TRBJ2-4; 8 bases match TRBD2. V lost 2 bases and J lost 7; bases outside the gene matches: 10. Looked up from germline, CDR1 is SGHTA and CDR2 is FQGNSA. The CDR3 consists of 16 residues. Written as DNA, the CDR3 is TGTGCCAGCAGCTTAAGCGGGGGAGGGGTCGGTAACATTCAGTACTTC. Its protein product is CASSLSGGGVGNIQYF.

This clone was seen a few times. The CDR3 DNA follows: TGTGCCAGCAGTGAGACAGGGGAGTCGCGGCAGCCCCAGCATTTT. As protein: CASSETGESRQPQHF. The chain joins TRBV6-4 to TRBJ1-5, with TRBD1 matching over 8 bases. J was trimmed by 7 bases and V by 3 bases; bases with no gene match: 8. Germline CDR1 reads MRHNA; CDR2 reads SNTAGT. CDR3 length equals 15 residues.

The chain has TRBV29-1 and TRBJ1-1, with 8 bases fitting TRBD1. V lost 3 bases to trimming and J lost 3 bases; unmatched junction nucleotides: 9. The CDR3 has 15 residues. Germline lookup yields CDR1 SQVTM and CDR2 ANQGSEA. CDR3 loop: CSVDEVTGAHTEAFF. The CDR3 DNA sequence: TGCAGCGTTGATGAGGTGACAGGGGCTCACACTGAAGCTTTCTTT. The variable domain in full, completed from reference TRBV29-1 and TRBJ1-1, reads SAVISQKPSRDICQRGTSLTIQCQVDSQVTMMFWYRQQPGQSLTLIATANQGSEATYESGFVIDKFPISRPNLTFSTLTVSNMSPEDSSIYLCSVDEVTGAHTEAFFGQGTRLTVV.

The J gene is TRBJ2-2, the V gene TRBV27; 7 bases line up with TRBD1. V trimming: 10 bases; J trimming: 2 bases; junction bases outside the gene matches: 10. Germline assignment: CDR1 MNHEY and CDR2 SMNVEV (reference sequence). The CDR3 is 15 residues long. The CDR3 is CATQRGLDNTGELFF. CDR3 coding DNA: TGTGCCACTCAAAGGGGGCTAGATAACACCGGGGAGCTGTTTTTT.

The table lists this clone with a few counts. The rearrangement links TRBV4-1 to TRBJ1-2; 7 bases agree with TRBD1. The CDR3 runs 17 residues. CDR1 MGHRA and CDR2 YSYEKL come from the germline V gene. Germline trimming cut 0 bases from V and 8 bases from J; bases unmatched to any gene: 15. This chain's CDR3 is CASSQERSTGAGGGYTF. The CDR3 nucleotides are TGCGCCAGCAGCCAAGAGAGGAGTACAGGGGCTGGTGGGGGCTACACCTTC.

The V and J genes are TRBV24-1 and TRBJ2-1; 8 positions agree with TRBD2. CDR3 length equals 16 residues. CDR1 and CDR2 from the germline V gene are KGHDR and SFDVKD. With 1 base clipped from V and 7 bases from J, the junction kept 8 bases outside the gene matches. DNA of the CDR3: TGTGCCACCAGTGATTTTTCCGGGGGGGCGGGGAATGAGCAGTTCTTC. This gives the protein CATSDFSGGAGNEQFF.

This clone was observed a few times. The genes are TRBV2 and TRBJ1-2; 9 bases agree with TRBD1. The CDR3 consists of 15 residues. Trimming took 5 bases from V and 4 from J; bases not matched to a gene: 8. Germline CDR1 reads SNHLY; CDR2 reads FYNNEI. In nucleotides, the CDR3 is TGTGCCAGCAGTCCCGACAGGGGGTACGGCTATGGCTACACCTTC. Amino acids: CASSPDRGYGYGYTF.

The table lists this clone with a few counts. CDR3 nucleotide sequence: TGTGCCATCGGGGAGGACAGGGTTAGTTCACCCCTCCACTTT. This codes for CAIGEDRVSSPLHF. The J gene is TRBJ1-6, the V gene TRBV10-3; 8 positions agree with TRBD1. Unmatched junction bases numbered 9, after V lost 8 bases and J lost 9 bases. CDR1 ENHRY and CDR2 SYGVKD come from the germline V gene. The CDR3 runs to 14 residues.

The rearrangement joins TRBV6-5 to TRBJ2-1, with D maybe TRBD1 (6 bases). The germline V gene encodes CDR1 MNHEY and CDR2 SVGAGI. The CDR3 length is 15 residues. V lost 2 bases to trimming and J lost 5 bases, with 13 bases between them. The CDR3 reads CASSYKGGPNNEQFF. CDR3 bases: TGTGCCAGCAGTTACAAAGGGGGACCTAACAATGAGCAGTTCTTC.

Notes on this clone: A much larger clone is a single base away; this may be a read error. Within the sample, other DNA sequences also encode this same CDR3. J is TRBJ1-2 and V is TRBV27; D is possibly TRBD1 (6 bases). In germline, CDR1 is MNHEY, CDR2 SMNVEV (reference sequence). V dropped 0 bases and J dropped 2 bases, with 7 bases sitting between them. This CDR3 has 14 residues. CDR3 sequence reads: CASSLSGQNYGYTF. CDR3 sequence (DNA): TGTGCCAGCAGTTTATCTGGACAGAACTATGGCTACACCTTC.